This T cell receptor (beta chain) was identified in a study of radiotherapy plus CTLA-4 blockade in lung cancer. Study context: For less than 20% of patients, objective responses occurred, and about 33% had disease control. The study, taken as a whole, reports: Best predicting response, reportedly, were early blood T cell clone dynamics, with interferon-beta. Researchers report tumor-derived TCR clones expanding in blood after radiotherapy plus ipilimumab.

About this clone: Its antigen remains unidentified.

The V gene end was trimmed by 3 bases and the J gene end by 3 bases; junction bases not matched to a gene: 6. Looked up from germline, CDR1 is MDHEN and CDR2 is SYDVKM. The CDR3 has 17 amino acids. Data came from immunoSEQ multiplex PCR; TCRdb stores just in-frame clones and leaves some out. The table shows roughly 59,000 clones, with approximately 65% occurring only once. Specimen: peripheral blood, collected from a patient treated with radiotherapy plus ipilimumab. V is TRBV28 and J is TRBJ2-1; 12 nucleotides agree with TRBD2. The clonotype originates from a human donor with non-small cell lung cancer whose response to radiotherapy plus ipilimumab could not be evaluated. CDR3 coding DNA: TGTGCCAGCAGTTTTGGGCTAGCGGGGGGGCTCTACAATGAGCAGTTCTTC. Protein sequence: CASSFGLAGGLYNEQFF. Full variable domain (outside the CDR3, taken from reference TRBV28 and TRBJ2-1): DVKVTQSSRYLVKRTGEKVFLECVQDMDHENMFWYRQDPGLGLRLIYFSYDVKMKEKGDIPEGYSVSREKKERFSLILESASTNQTSMYLCASSFGLAGGLYNEQFFGPGTRLTVL.